This is a list of T cell receptor beta chains from one sample in a study of blood T cell repertoires in COVID-19. Method: immunoSEQ multiplex PCR; TCRdb's copy keeps in-frame clones and lacks some. The sample lists roughly 75,000 clones, 75% to 90% occurring once. Sequencing input: peripheral blood. Every receptor here comes from a man older than 75 with COVID-19, enrolled during active disease. Each CDR3 is given with its conserved first and last residue. Each record gives: V gene, J gene, D gene, clone size, CDR3 DNA, CDR3 protein. D genes are given only for firm matches. Some rows mark clone size as missing; the rest say once, few, many or name a class of expanded clone.

V: TRBV7-3; J: TRBJ1-1; D: TRBD1; size: NA; DNA: TGTGCCAGCAGCTTAACGCGGGACAGGGGATCGAACACTGAAGCTTTCTTT; CDR3: CASSLTRDRGSNTEAFF
V: TRBV18; J: TRBJ2-3; D: TRBD1; size: NA; DNA: TGTGCCAGCTCACCGACGGACAGGGGGAGGGATACGCAGTATTTT; CDR3: CASSPTDRGRDTQYF
V: TRBV6-5; J: TRBJ1-4; D: NA; size: NA; DNA: TGTGCCAGCAGTTACTCGCGAGTGACTAATGAAAAACTGTTTTTT; CDR3: CASSYSRVTNEKLFF
V: TRBV2; J: TRBJ1-2; D: NA; size: NA; DNA: TGTGCCAGCAGTGAAAATGAGGATTTTTATGGCTACACCTTC; CDR3: CASSENEDFYGYTF
V: TRBV19; J: TRBJ2-4; D: NA; size: NA; DNA: TGTGCCAGTAGTATAGGGAAACTGACAGTCTACGATGGCAAAAACATTCAGTACTTC; CDR3: CASSIGKLTVYDGKNIQYF
V: TRBV18; J: TRBJ1-4; D: TRBD1; size: NA; DNA: TGTGCCAGCTCAGTCGACAGGGGGCCTAATGAAAAACTGTTTTTT; CDR3: CASSVDRGPNEKLFF
V: TRBV3-1/TRBV3-2; J: TRBJ1-3; D: NA; size: NA; DNA: TGTGCCAGCAGCTTGAGGATTGGAAACACCATATATTTT; CDR3: CASSLRIGNTIYF
V: TRBV6-5; J: TRBJ1-5; D: NA; size: NA; DNA: TGTGCCACCGAAACGACTGTGCCCTTCCTAACCCAGCATTTT; CDR3: CATETTVPFLTQHF
V: TRBV6-5; J: TRBJ2-7; D: NA; size: NA; DNA: TGTGCCAGCAGTTTCGCACAGATCTCCTACGAGCAGTACTTC; CDR3: CASSFAQISYEQYF
V: TRBV7-8; J: TRBJ1-5; D: NA; size: few; DNA: TGTGCCAGCAGTCCCCGGGGGACCAATCAGCCCCAGCATTTT; CDR3: CASSPRGTNQPQHF
V: TRBV7-9; J: TRBJ1-1; D: TRBD1; size: once; DNA: TGTGCCAGCAGCTTCTCTGCAGGGACAGGGATGAACACTGAAGCTTTCTTT; CDR3: CASSFSAGTGMNTEAFF
V: TRBV28; J: TRBJ1-2; D: NA; size: NA; DNA: TGTGCCAGCGACGGGACTCCAGTCTATGGCTACACCTTC; CDR3: CASDGTPVYGYTF
V: TRBV6-6; J: TRBJ2-5; D: NA; size: NA; DNA: TGTGCCAGCAGTTACACAGTCCAAGAGACCCAGTACTTC; CDR3: CASSYTVQETQYF
V: TRBV6-5; J: TRBJ2-2; D: NA; size: NA; DNA: TGTGCCAGCAGAGGATGGGACATCAGCGCCGGGGAGCTGTTTTTT; CDR3: CASRGWDISAGELFF
V: TRBV11-3; J: TRBJ2-1; D: NA; size: NA; DNA: TGTGCCAGCGGGGGGAGCTCCTACAATGAGCAGTTCTTC; CDR3: CASGGSSYNEQFF
V: TRBV7-3; J: TRBJ2-1; D: NA; size: NA; DNA: TGTGCCAGCAGCCCTGACCCTAGCTCCTACAATGAGCAGTTCTTC; CDR3: CASSPDPSSYNEQFF
V: TRBV2; J: TRBJ1-5; D: TRBD1; size: NA; DNA: TGTGCCAGCTCAGACAGGGTGGTTCAGCCCCAGCATTTT; CDR3: CASSDRVVQPQHF
V: TRBV6-1; J: TRBJ2-3; D: NA; size: NA; DNA: TGTGCCAGCAGTGAAAAAGTGGTGAGGGATACGCAGTATTTT; CDR3: CASSEKVVRDTQYF
V: TRBV19; J: TRBJ2-1; D: TRBD2; size: once; DNA: TGTGCCAGTACGTCCAGCGGGGGGAACAATGAGCAGTTCTTC; CDR3: CASTSSGGNNEQFF
V: TRBV7-3; J: TRBJ2-1; D: TRBD2; size: NA; DNA: TGTGCCAGCAGCGAAGGCCTAGCGGGTAATGAGCAGTTCTTC; CDR3: CASSEGLAGNEQFF
V: TRBV21-1; J: TRBJ1-2; D: NA; size: few; DNA: TGTGCCAGCAGCCTCCCCGGGAGGTCCTATGGCTACACCTTC; CDR3: CASSLPGRSYGYTF
V: TRBV5-1; J: TRBJ1-1; D: NA; size: NA; DNA: TGCGCCAGCAGCTTGGGACAGGCCCTGAGGACTGAAGCTTTCTTT; CDR3: CASSLGQALRTEAFF
V: TRBV3-1/TRBV3-2; J: TRBJ1-2; D: NA; size: NA; DNA: TGTGCCAGCAGCCAAGTGAGAGGAGGCTACACCTTC; CDR3: CASSQVRGGYTF
V: TRBV5-1; J: TRBJ1-2; D: NA; size: NA; DNA: TGCGCCAGCAGCGGGGATAGCGGGAGTCGGAGGGGCTACACCTTC; CDR3: CASSGDSGSRRGYTF
V: TRBV18; J: TRBJ2-7; D: NA; size: few; DNA: TGTGCCAGCTCTCCCCGGGACTCCTACGAGCAGTACTTC; CDR3: CASSPRDSYEQYF
V: TRBV28; J: TRBJ2-5; D: TRBD2; size: NA; DNA: TGTGCCAGCAGTCGTCTAGCGGGGGGCGCAGAGACCCAGTACTTC; CDR3: CASSRLAGGAETQYF
V: TRBV18; J: TRBJ2-5; D: TRBD1; size: NA; DNA: TGTGCCAGCTCACCCCAACAGGGGCCTTACCAAGAGACCCAGTACTTC; CDR3: CASSPQQGPYQETQYF
V: TRBV6-6; J: TRBJ2-2; D: NA; size: NA; DNA: TGTGCCAGCAGTTACGAAACTAGTCAAAACACCGGGGAGCTGTTTTTT; CDR3: CASSYETSQNTGELFF
V: TRBV14; J: TRBJ2-5; D: NA; size: NA; DNA: TGTGCCAGCAGGCTTACAGGGGGGGGAGAGACCCAGTACTTC; CDR3: CASRLTGGGETQYF
V: TRBV5-1; J: TRBJ1-4; D: NA; size: NA; DNA: TGCGCCAGCAGCTCACAGCCGTCGACAGGTGCAACTAATGAAAAACTGTTTTTT; CDR3: CASSSQPSTGATNEKLFF
V: TRBV11-2; J: TRBJ2-1; D: TRBD1; size: once; DNA: TGTGCCAGCAGCTCACAGGGGGCAAACTACAATGAGCAGTTCTTC; CDR3: CASSSQGANYNEQFF
V: TRBV24-1; J: TRBJ2-3; D: TRBD1; size: NA; DNA: TGTGCCACCAGTCAGGACAGGGGTACAGATACGCAGTATTTT; CDR3: CATSQDRGTDTQYF
V: TRBV21-1; J: TRBJ1-3; D: NA; size: NA; DNA: TGTGCCAGCAGCCGTCAGGGACATCACCCTGCTTTTGGAAACACCATATATTTT; CDR3: CASSRQGHHPAFGNTIYF
V: TRBV6-2/TRBV6-3; J: TRBJ1-1; D: TRBD1; size: NA; DNA: TGTGCCAGCAGTAAAACCGACAGGGGATGGACTGAAGCTTTCTTT; CDR3: CASSKTDRGWTEAFF
V: TRBV5-1; J: TRBJ2-5; D: TRBD2; size: NA; DNA: TGCGCCAGCGGGACTAGCGGGGGGTTGGTAGAGACCCAGTACTTC; CDR3: CASGTSGGLVETQYF
V: TRBV12-5; J: TRBJ1-3; D: NA; size: NA; DNA: TGTGCTAGTGGTTTGGGACAGGGAAACACCATATATTTT; CDR3: CASGLGQGNTIYF
V: TRBV9; J: TRBJ2-5; D: NA; size: few; DNA: TGTGCCAGCAGCGCAGGGGTGATGAGAGAGACCCAGTACTTC; CDR3: CASSAGVMRETQYF
V: TRBV3-1/TRBV3-2; J: TRBJ1-4; D: TRBD1; size: NA; DNA: TGTGCCAGCAGGGGGACAGGGTTTGGTGAAAAACTGTTTTTT; CDR3: CASRGTGFGEKLFF
V: TRBV11-3; J: TRBJ2-3; D: TRBD1; size: NA; DNA: TGTGCCAGCAGCTCCCCGGGACAGGGGGCCGCAGATACGCAGTATTTT; CDR3: CASSSPGQGAADTQYF
V: TRBV3-1/TRBV3-2; J: TRBJ2-7; D: TRBD2; size: few; DNA: TGTGCCAGCAGCCAAGATGTGGTTGGCCCGTCCCGGGGGGAAATCCCATGCTACGAGCAGTACTTC; CDR3: CASSQDVVGPSRGEIPCYEQYF